This T cell receptor beta chain appears in the sequencing data of a study of regulatory T cells in long-lasting Graves disease. Assembly of TCR beta libraries relied on iRepertoire HTBI primers together with Arm-PCR of CDR3 regions. In the authors' workflow: The identification of 60 or so TRBV and 14 to 15 TRBJ segments was made across samples. From the multiplex PCR reads, TCRdb called clonotypes with MiXCR, one entry per CDR3 protein. For this entry, the V and J calls and clone size follow TCRdb and not the study's own pipeline. Of around 450,000 distinct CDR3 sequences detected, 15% to 20% appear once; the ten largest clones hold 9% to 15%. This clonotype has only a few counts. The antigen is undetermined. Findings and limits, study-wide: TRBV28, TRBJ1-2 and TRBJ2-5 emerged as the favored segments in persistent disease. Those with persistent Graves' had less TCR diversity than newly diagnosed patients.

The CDR3 contains 15 residues. Trimming shortened V by 1 base and J by 3 bases, and 11 bases separated the two germline ends. From germline, CDR1 is SGHDN and CDR2 FVKESK. The time point was: newly diagnosed GD, antithyroid drugs for less than 3 months. Preparation of the TCR library used RNA extracted from PBMCs. This sample also belongs to another study, concerning T cells in Graves' hyperthyroidism and ophthalmopathy. From that report: Most expanded thyroid clonotypes above 0.001 recurred in blood.

The sequencing used peripheral blood mononuclear cells (PBMCs), collected at new diagnosis, from a patient treated with antithyroid drugs. This chain links TRBV14 with TRBJ2-3; tentative D call: TRBD1 (5 bases). This sequence was found in a man between 40 and 49 years old with Graves disease. The CDR3 region has the DNA TGTGCCAGCAGCCAAGGGGCCAGGGTTACAGATACGCAGTATTTT. Protein: CASSQGARVTDTQYF.